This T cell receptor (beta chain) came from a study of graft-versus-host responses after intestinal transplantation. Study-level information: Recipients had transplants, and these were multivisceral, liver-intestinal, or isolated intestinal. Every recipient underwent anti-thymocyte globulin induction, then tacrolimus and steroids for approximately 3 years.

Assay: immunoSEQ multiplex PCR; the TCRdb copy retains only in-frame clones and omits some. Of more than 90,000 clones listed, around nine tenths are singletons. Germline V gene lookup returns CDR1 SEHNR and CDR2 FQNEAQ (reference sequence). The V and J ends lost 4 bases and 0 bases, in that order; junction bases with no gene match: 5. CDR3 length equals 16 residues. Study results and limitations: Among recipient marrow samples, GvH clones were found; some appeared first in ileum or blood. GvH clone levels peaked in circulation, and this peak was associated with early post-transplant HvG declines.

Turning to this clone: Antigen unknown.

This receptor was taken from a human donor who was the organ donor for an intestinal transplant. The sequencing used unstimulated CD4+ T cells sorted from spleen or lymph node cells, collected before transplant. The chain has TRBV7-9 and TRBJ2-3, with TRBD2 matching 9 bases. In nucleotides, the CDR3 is TGTGCCAGCAGCTCGGGACTAGCACCTAGCACAGATACGCAGTATTTT. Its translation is CASSSGLAPSTDTQYF.